The rows below give T cell receptor beta chains drawn from one sample of a study of chemoradiotherapy in HPV16-positive cancers. Clones were sequenced by immunoSEQ multiplex PCR, and TCRdb holds only the in-frame ones, with some missing. The table lists around 30,000 clones, about nine tenths of them singletons. The sequencing here drew on blood, taken from a patient who underwent chemoradiotherapy. The receptors were gathered from a human donor with HPV-associated anogenital cancer. CDR3s include the opening cysteine and the closing phenylalanine or tryptophan. Fields, in order: clone size, J gene, D gene, V gene, CDR3 protein, CDR3 DNA. A D gene is named only where the DNA matches it firmly. Size tells how often a clone was seen (once, few, many) or the class of an expanded clone, and some rows leave it out.

size: -; J: TRBJ2-7; D: -; V: TRBV15; CDR3: CATSRGVGSSYEQYF; DNA: TGTGCCACCAGCAGAGGAGTAGGTTCCTCCTACGAGCAGTACTTC
size: -; J: TRBJ1-2; D: -; V: TRBV19; CDR3: CASSMGSSLGGYTF; DNA: TGTGCCAGTAGTATGGGTAGCTCATTGGGTGGCTACACCTTC
size: -; J: TRBJ1-1; D: -; V: TRBV6-5; CDR3: CASRLGGVNTEAFF; DNA: TGTGCCAGCAGACTAGGGGGGGTTAACACTGAAGCTTTCTTT
size: -; J: TRBJ2-7; D: TRBD1; V: TRBV27; CDR3: CASSLSGTGATEQYF; DNA: TGTGCCAGCAGTTTATCGGGGACAGGGGCTACCGAGCAGTACTTC
size: once; J: TRBJ1-2; D: TRBD1; V: TRBV6-5; CDR3: CASSLDRMGGYTF; DNA: TGTGCCAGCAGCCTGGACAGGATGGGCGGCTACACCTTC
size: -; J: TRBJ2-3; D: -; V: TRBV6-5; CDR3: CASSSLGSVPDTQYF; DNA: TGTGCCAGCAGTAGCCTGGGTAGCGTTCCAGATACGCAGTATTTT
size: -; J: TRBJ1-5; D: -; V: TRBV7-2; CDR3: CASSLGRGQPQHF; DNA: TGTGCCAGCAGCTTAGGGAGGGGCCAGCCCCAGCATTTT
size: -; J: TRBJ1-4; D: -; V: TRBV2; CDR3: CASTEGWEKLFF; DNA: TGTGCCAGCACGGAGGGTTGGGAAAAACTGTTTTTT
size: -; J: TRBJ1-2; D: -; V: TRBV4-1; CDR3: CASSQEQRGLGLYGYTF; DNA: TGCGCCAGCAGCCAAGAGCAGCGGGGGCTCGGGCTTTATGGCTACACCTTC
size: -; J: TRBJ1-2; D: TRBD1; V: TRBV11-3; CDR3: CASSTEGGQLNYGYTF; DNA: TGTGCCAGCAGCACCGAGGGGGGACAGCTTAACTATGGCTACACCTTC
size: -; J: TRBJ1-2; D: -; V: TRBV27; CDR3: CASSSISSDGYTF; DNA: TGTGCCAGCAGTTCTATCTCTTCTGATGGCTACACCTTC
size: -; J: TRBJ2-3; D: TRBD1; V: TRBV5-1; CDR3: CASSQGATTDTQYF; DNA: TGCGCCAGCAGCCAGGGGGCGACCACAGATACGCAGTATTTT
size: -; J: TRBJ2-7; D: -; V: TRBV4-2; CDR3: CASSQGDEQYF; DNA: TGTGCCAGCAGCCAAGGGGACGAGCAGTACTTC
size: -; J: TRBJ2-2; D: -; V: TRBV6-5; CDR3: CASSYSTAVGELFF; DNA: TGTGCCAGCAGTTACTCCACTGCCGTCGGGGAGCTGTTTTTT
size: -; J: TRBJ2-7; D: -; V: TRBV14; CDR3: CASSPGVYEQYF; DNA: TGTGCCAGCAGCCCCGGGGTCTACGAGCAGTACTTC
size: -; J: TRBJ2-7; D: TRBD2; V: TRBV2; CDR3: CASSEFTSGGTLPYEQYF; DNA: TGTGCCAGCAGTGAATTTACTAGCGGGGGAACACTTCCCTACGAGCAGTACTTC
size: -; J: TRBJ2-2; D: -; V: TRBV4-1; CDR3: CASILAPNTGELFF; DNA: TGCGCCAGCATTCTAGCCCCGAACACCGGGGAGCTGTTTTTT
size: -; J: TRBJ1-1; D: TRBD1; V: TRBV5-1; CDR3: CASSRGTGNTEAFF; DNA: TGCGCCAGCAGCAGGGGGACAGGGAACACTGAAGCTTTCTTT
size: -; J: TRBJ1-2; D: -; V: TRBV6-6; CDR3: CASSLGMESYTF; DNA: TGTGCCAGCAGCCTGGGTATGGAAAGCTACACCTTC
size: few; J: TRBJ2-3; D: -; V: TRBV13; CDR3: CASSGLRAGASTDTQYF; DNA: TGTGCCAGCTCCGGCCTTAGGGCAGGAGCAAGCACAGATACGCAGTATTTT
size: -; J: TRBJ1-2; D: -; V: TRBV5-5; CDR3: CASSPGLGVGYGYTF; DNA: TGTGCCAGCAGCCCCGGCCTAGGGGTGGGCTATGGCTACACCTTC
size: few; J: TRBJ1-2; D: TRBD1; V: TRBV30; CDR3: CAWDTGGAPNYGYTF; DNA: TGTGCCTGGGACACAGGGGGCGCGCCTAACTATGGCTACACCTTC
size: -; J: TRBJ2-2; D: TRBD2; V: TRBV19; CDR3: CASTGTSANTGELFF; DNA: TGTGCCAGTACCGGGACTAGTGCGAACACCGGGGAGCTGTTTTTT
size: -; J: TRBJ1-1; D: -; V: TRBV15; CDR3: CATSTGKRDFDEAFF; DNA: TGTGCCACCAGCACAGGGAAACGGGATTTTGATGAAGCTTTCTTT
size: once; J: TRBJ2-3; D: -; V: TRBV10-3; CDR3: CAISGGPSTDTQYF; DNA: TGTGCCATCAGCGGCGGCCCTAGCACAGATACGCAGTATTTT
size: -; J: TRBJ2-7; D: -; V: TRBV6-6; CDR3: CASSSLRTVSYEQYF; DNA: TGTGCCAGCAGTTCCCTGCGGACAGTCTCCTACGAGCAGTACTTC
size: once; J: TRBJ1-2; D: TRBD1; V: TRBV10-1; CDR3: CASRGQGKNKKYGYTF; DNA: TGCGCCAGCAGGGGACAGGGGAAAAACAAAAAGTATGGCTACACCTTC
size: -; J: TRBJ2-7; D: -; V: TRBV7-9; CDR3: CASSPGGRHEQYF; DNA: TGTGCCAGCAGCCCTGGAGGGAGGCACGAGCAGTACTTC
size: -; J: TRBJ2-3; D: -; V: TRBV12-2; CDR3: CASRFGQGRADTQYF; DNA: TGTGCAAGTCGCTTCGGACAGGGTCGGGCAGATACGCAGTATTTT
size: -; J: TRBJ1-2; D: -; V: TRBV9; CDR3: CASSVAVDGTSYGYTF; DNA: TGTGCCAGCAGCGTAGCCGTGGACGGTACCTCCTATGGCTACACCTTC
size: -; J: TRBJ2-1; D: TRBD2; V: TRBV6-4; CDR3: CASKMTSGVSSYNEQFF; DNA: TGTGCCAGCAAGATGACTAGCGGGGTCAGCTCCTACAATGAGCAGTTCTTC
size: few; J: TRBJ1-6; D: -; V: TRBV7-8; CDR3: CASSLVPFYRRDSPLHF; DNA: TGTGCCAGCAGCTTAGTACCCTTTTACAGGAGGGATTCACCCCTCCACTTT
size: -; J: TRBJ2-3; D: -; V: TRBV11-2; CDR3: CASSLEPSSSTDTQYF; DNA: TGTGCCAGCAGCTTAGAGCCTAGTTCGTCTACTGATACGCAGTATTTT
size: -; J: TRBJ1-2; D: -; V: TRBV7-9; CDR3: CASSLEGRYGYTF; DNA: TGTGCCAGCAGCTTGGAGGGGAGGTATGGCTACACCTTC
size: -; J: TRBJ2-7; D: TRBD1; V: TRBV14; CDR3: CASSKPGGSYEQYF; DNA: TGTGCCAGCAGCAAACCAGGGGGATCCTACGAGCAGTACTTC
size: once; J: TRBJ1-4; D: -; V: TRBV9; CDR3: CASSVRPGEKLFF; DNA: TGTGCCAGCAGCGTCCGGCCAGGGGAAAAACTGTTTTTT
size: -; J: TRBJ2-7; D: -; V: TRBV4-2; CDR3: CASSQDGQGSYYEQYF; DNA: TGTGCCAGCAGCCAAGACGGTCAGGGATCATACTACGAGCAGTACTTC
size: -; J: TRBJ2-1; D: -; V: TRBV18; CDR3: CASSELMNHEQFF; DNA: TGTGCCAGCTCCGAGCTTATGAATCATGAGCAGTTCTTC
size: -; J: TRBJ1-2; D: -; V: TRBV4-1; CDR3: CASSQEPGRGLYGYTF; DNA: TGCGCCAGCAGCCAAGAACCAGGACGGGGGTTGTATGGCTACACCTTC
size: -; J: TRBJ1-2; D: -; V: TRBV7-3; CDR3: CASSLKGGPYGYTF; DNA: TGTGCCAGCAGCTTAAAAGGCGGACCCTATGGCTACACCTTC
size: -; J: TRBJ1-1; D: -; V: TRBV5-6; CDR3: CASSLRSRIDMNTEAFF; DNA: TGTGCCAGCAGCCTCCGATCAAGGATAGATATGAACACTGAAGCTTTCTTT
size: -; J: TRBJ2-7; D: -; V: TRBV19; CDR3: CASSVHRLDEQYF; DNA: TGTGCCAGTAGTGTGCACCGGCTGGACGAGCAGTACTTC
size: -; J: TRBJ1-2; D: -; V: TRBV5-1; CDR3: CASSLVGAHYGYTF; DNA: TGCGCCAGCAGCTTGGTAGGGGCTCACTATGGCTACACCTTC
size: -; J: TRBJ2-2; D: -; V: TRBV7-8; CDR3: CASSFAGRVNTGELFF; DNA: TGTGCCAGCAGCTTCGCTGGCAGGGTAAACACCGGGGAGCTGTTTTTT
size: once; J: TRBJ1-6; D: -; V: TRBV30; CDR3: CAWNKGGAGWNSPLHF; DNA: TGTGCCTGGAACAAAGGGGGAGCAGGGTGGAATTCACCCCTCCACTTT
size: -; J: TRBJ1-2; D: TRBD1; V: TRBV29-1; CDR3: CSASDREEGYTF; DNA: TGCAGCGCCTCCGACAGGGAGGAGGGCTACACCTTC